The 5 T cell receptor beta chains below all came from one sample that was sequenced in a study of cytomegalovirus exposure and HLA in healthy donors. The PCR had 60 Vbeta and 13 Jbeta primers. Using immunoSEQ multiplex PCR, the repertoire was profiled, and TCRdb retains in-frame clones only, with some absent. The sample shows 100,000 to 120,000 clones, 76% of them seen only once. The sequenced sample consisted of PBMCs. These receptors came from a man aged 25 to 45 in good health and CMV-seropositive.

The CDR3 reads CASSMGLSANQPQHF. DNA of the CDR3: TGTGCCAGTAGTATGGGACTCTCGGCGAACCAGCCCCAGCATTTT. The V call is TRBV19, the J call TRBJ1-5; D is possibly TRBD1 (5 bases). The germline gives CDR1 LNHDA, CDR2 SQIVND (reference sequence). V shed 3 bases and J shed 7 bases, with 16 bases lying between them. The CDR3 loop spans 15 amino acids.

This clone was counted a few times. J is TRBJ2-5 and V is TRBV6-4, with 10 bases fitting TRBD2. Looked up from germline, CDR1 is MRHNA and CDR2 is SNTAGT. V dropped 4 bases and J dropped 1; count of bases not matched to a gene: 3. CDR3 length: 15 residues. CDR3 in amino acids: CASSVSSGGQETQYF. CDR3 bases: TGTGCCAGCAGTGTTTCTAGCGGGGGCCAAGAGACCCAGTACTTC.

The rearrangement joins TRBV7-9 to TRBJ2-7, with D possibly being TRBD1 (6 bases). This CDR3 has 14 residues. CDR1 is SEHNR, CDR2 FQNEAQ, per germline (reference sequence). V lost 6 bases to trimming and J lost 5 bases, with 17 bases between them. The CDR3 nucleotides read TGTGCCAGCAGTTCAACAGGGTCAAGAGACGAGCAGTACTTC. Translation gives CASSSTGSRDEQYF.

V is TRBV11-2 and J is TRBJ2-7, with a tentative D call TRBD1 (5 bases). The germline V gene has CDR1 SGHAT and CDR2 FQNNGV. The CDR3 length is 13 residues. With 1 base removed from V and 9 bases from J, the gap between germline ends came to 13 bases. CDR3 sequence: CASSLGQGLRQYF. The CDR3 nucleotides read TGTGCCAGCAGCTTAGGGCAGGGATTGAGGCAGTACTTC.

CDR3 bases: TGTGCCATCAGGGCAGGGGGTGGCTATGGCTACACCTTC. Encoded protein: CAIRAGGGYGYTF. The chain combines TRBV10-3 with TRBJ1-2, with 7 bases aligning to TRBD1. In germline, CDR1 is ENHRY, CDR2 SYGVKD. Trimming removed 6 bases from V and 4 bases from J; junction bases left unmatched: 5. CDR3 length: 13 residues.